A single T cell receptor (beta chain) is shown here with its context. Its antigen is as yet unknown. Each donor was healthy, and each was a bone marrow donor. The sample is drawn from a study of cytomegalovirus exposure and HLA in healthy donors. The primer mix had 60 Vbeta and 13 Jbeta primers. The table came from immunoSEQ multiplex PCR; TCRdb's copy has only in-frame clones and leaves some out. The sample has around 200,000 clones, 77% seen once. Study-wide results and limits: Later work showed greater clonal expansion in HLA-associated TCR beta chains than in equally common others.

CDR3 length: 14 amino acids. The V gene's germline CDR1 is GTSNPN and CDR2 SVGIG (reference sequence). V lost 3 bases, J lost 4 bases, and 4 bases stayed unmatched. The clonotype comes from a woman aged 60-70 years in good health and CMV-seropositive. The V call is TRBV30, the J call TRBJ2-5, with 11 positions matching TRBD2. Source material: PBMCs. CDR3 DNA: TGTGCCTGGAGAGGGCTAGCGGGAGGAGAGACCCAGTACTTC. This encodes CAWRGLAGGETQYF.